One TCR beta chain is described in this entry. What it binds is not known. The assay was immunoSEQ multiplex PCR, and TCRdb's table has in-frame clones only and misses some. The data hold 10,000 or so clones, with 40% to 50% observed a single time. The data were taken from a study of siplizumab effects on memory and regulatory T cells. Overall study findings and caveats: Major contributors to the alloresponse seemed to be naive T cells, which also appeared more diverse than memory cells.

Coculturing at 37°C lasted five to seven days for the mixed lymphocyte reaction cells. Per germline, CDR1 MGHRA and CDR2 YSYEKL. V was shortened by 4 bases and J by 2 bases, with 12 bases between the two germline ends. The CDR3 extends over 14 amino acids. The sequence was obtained from a human donor in good health; the cells came from an allogeneic mixed lymphocyte reaction. Some clones in this sample may be carry-over from other donors' samples. Sequenced sample: CFSE-low (dividing) CD8+ T cells sorted from an allogeneic mixed lymphocyte reaction. The V and J genes are TRBV4-1 and TRBJ2-7, with D perhaps given as TRBD1 or TRBD2 (5 bases each). The CDR3 protein is CASSPRDGPYEQYF. In nucleotides, the CDR3 is TGCGCCAGCAGCCCCCGGGACGGACCCTACGAGCAGTACTTC.